This note documents a single T cell receptor beta chain sequence. What it binds is unknown. The data originate from a study of human T cells and chemical hapten exposure. Study findings and constraints: TCRs at high frequency, those above 1 in 1000, did not change with DPC sensitization.

V lost 6 bases, J lost 3 bases, and 8 bases lay in between. CDR1 and CDR2 from the germline V gene are MDHEN and SYDVKM. This CDR3 is 12 amino acids long. In the original processing: Just over 95,000 TCRs per sample was the median, with a range of 23,224 to 690,600. Using its own MiXCR run on the RACE reads, TCRdb lists one record per CDR3 protein. The V and J calls and clone size come from TCRdb's table, not from the authors' own analysis. Of about 300,000 distinct CDR3 sequences in the sample, 5% to 6.5% were seen once. Time point of the sample: pre-sensitization, week 0. Indicated treatment: therapeutic diphenylcyclopropenone sensitization with weekly scalp DPC. Prior to each patch test being applied, blood was drawn.

This specimen was whole blood, taken in connection with sensitization to the hapten diphenylcyclopropenone (DPC). The receptor's source is a woman under 30 with alopecia areata. Some clones in this sample may be carry-over from other donors' samples. This chain uses TRBV28 with TRBJ1-2; D is undetermined. The CDR3 is CASSFLDYGYTF. CDR3 sequence (DNA): TGTGCCAGCAGCTTCTTGGACTATGGCTACACCTTC.